This entry concerns a single T cell receptor (beta chain). This sample is part of a study of blood T cell repertoires in COVID-19. Study information: Material from acute and convalescent COVID-19 was sourced from the United States, Italy and Spain. PBMCs, B-cell-depleted T cells, or T cells were the source of the cDNA or gDNA that made up the material.

The germline V and J ends were trimmed by 3 bases and 2 bases, with 12 bases remaining between them. The CDR3 consists of 15 residues. Germline V lookup: CDR1 WNHNN, CDR2 SYGVQD (reference sequence). Study processing details: Estimated nucleated cell counts came from reference gene primer amplification. Only in-frame clones appear in the TCRdb table, and some are missing; sequencing was by immunoSEQ multiplex PCR. V, J and clone size were drawn from that table, and D and trimming were deduced from the DNA. The repertoire holds some 140,000 clones, roughly 89% seen once, with 18% in the top ten. Material: peripheral blood. This sequence was found in a man aged 50 to 59 with active or convalescent COVID-19. V and J are TRBV10-1 and TRBJ2-3; TRBD1 might be the D (6 bases). In DNA, the CDR3 is TGCGCCAGCAGTGACCCACAGGGCTACACAGATACGCAGTATTTT. Translated, it gives CASSDPQGYTDTQYF.